These 30 T cell receptor beta chains came from one sample sequenced in a study of T cells after yellow fever vaccination. TCRdb processed the 5' RACE reads anew with MiXCR; each CDR3 protein has one entry. The sample has 550,000 or so distinct CDR3 sequences, roughly a fifth seen once; the top ten hold approximately 14%. Sequenced material: PBMCs, taken 15 days after the yellow fever booster vaccination. The receptors were sampled from a man younger than 45 who received the YFV17D yellow fever vaccine.

This chain uses TRBV3-1 with TRBJ1-1; possible D gene TRBD1, 5 bases. Deletions cut 3 bases from V and 6 bases from J, with 11 bases between. This CDR3 contains 13 residues. Germline assignment: CDR1 LGHDT and CDR2 YNNKEL (reference sequence). The CDR3 sequence is CASSQGPGSEAFF. DNA for the CDR3: TGTGCCAGCAGCCAGGGGCCCGGATCTGAAGCTTTCTTT.

In this sample, this clonotype turned up a few times. CDR3: CASSPGTGIDTQYF. The CDR3, as DNA: TGTGCCAGCAGTCCCGGGACAGGGATAGATACGCAGTATTTT. The chain employs TRBV12-3 or TRBV12-4 and TRBJ2-3; TRBD1 matches at 9 bases. The CDR3 covers 14 residues. With 5 bases clipped from V and 5 bases from J, the junction kept 5 bases outside the gene matches.

The genes are TRBV12-3 or TRBV12-4 and TRBJ2-5; perhaps D is TRBD1 or TRBD2 (6 bases each). Trimming shortened V by 7 bases and J by 6 bases, and 15 bases separated the two germline ends. The length of the CDR3 is 13 residues. The CDR3 DNA is TGTGCCAGCACTTGGGGTCGGGGGCAGACCCAGTACTTC. Its protein product is CASTWGRGQTQYF.

This clonotype was seen a few times. The chain carries TRBV24-1 and TRBJ2-5; 8 bases are a match to TRBD2. The germline V gene encodes CDR1 KGHDR and CDR2 SFDVKD. V gave up 6 bases and J gave up 0 bases; unmatched junction bases: 5. The CDR3 has 15 amino acids. The CDR3 DNA reads TGTGCCACCAGTACGGGAGGGCCAGACCAAGAGACCCAGTACTTC. Amino acids: CATSTGGPDQETQYF.

J is TRBJ2-2 and V is TRBV11-2; possible D gene TRBD1, 5 bases. V was trimmed by 1 base and J by 6 bases, leaving 12 bases between them. The CDR3 loop spans 15 amino acids. Germline CDR1 is SGHAT and CDR2 is FQNNGV. As DNA, the CDR3 is TGTGCCAGCAGCTTAGCACGGACAACGGCCGGGGAGCTGTTTTTT. As protein: CASSLARTTAGELFF. The entire variable domain, with the rest obtained from reference TRBV11-2 and TRBJ2-2, is as follows: EAGVAQSPRYKIIEKRQSVAFWCNPISGHATLYWYQQILGQGPKLLIQFQNNGVVDDSQLPKDRFSAERLKGVDSTLKIQPAKLEDSAVYLCASSLARTTAGELFFGEGSRLTVL.

The V gene is TRBV19, the J gene TRBJ2-7, with 15 bases matching TRBD2. CDR1 and CDR2 (germline): LNHDA, SQIVND (reference sequence). The CDR3 runs 20 residues. Unmatched junction bases numbered 14, after V lost 4 bases and J lost 1 base. This CDR3 reads CASSTSSGLAGGPISYEQYF. The DNA of the CDR3 is TGTGCCAGTAGTACCTCCTCCGGACTAGCGGGAGGGCCCATATCCTACGAGCAGTACTTC.

This clonotype was recorded a few times. The V call is TRBV20-1, the J call TRBJ2-7; either TRBD1 or TRBD2 may supply D (5 bases each). V lost 1 base and J lost 0, with 13 bases in between. The CDR3 totals 15 residues. The germline gives CDR1 DFQATT, CDR2 SNEGSKA (reference sequence). CDR3 in amino acids: CSARAGGGSSYEQYF. In DNA form, the CDR3 reads TGCAGTGCTAGAGCTGGGGGTGGGAGCTCCTACGAGCAGTACTTC.

The V gene is TRBV5-1, the J gene TRBJ2-1, with 8 nucleotides matching TRBD1. J lost 4 bases, V lost 6 bases, and 9 bases had no gene match. Germline values: CDR1 SGHRS, CDR2 YFSETQ. This CDR3 is built from 15 residues. DNA of the CDR3: TGCGCCAGCAACGTCTGGGACAGGCTATACAATGAGCAGTTCTTC. Translated, it gives CASNVWDRLYNEQFF.

The chain is built from TRBV20-1 and TRBJ2-7; 10 bases map to TRBD2. The V segment lost 6 bases and the J segment 6 bases; nucleotides outside the gene matches: 8. The CDR3 runs 13 residues. CDR1 and CDR2 from the germline V gene are DFQATT and SNEGSKA (reference sequence). CDR3 nucleotides: TGCAGTGCGTCGCCTAGCGGGAGTGTCGAGCAGTACTTC. Translating gives CSASPSGSVEQYF.

A few counts support this clonotype. J is TRBJ2-7 and V is TRBV11-2, with a possible D match to TRBD2 (6 bases). V lost 1 base and J 5 bases, leaving 12 bases between the germline ends. The germline gives CDR1 SGHAT, CDR2 FQNNGV. This CDR3 comprises 14 residues. CDR3 DNA: TGTGCCAGCAGCTTAGGACTTAGCGGCCACGAGCAGTACTTC. Its translation is CASSLGLSGHEQYF.

The V and J genes are TRBV29-1 and TRBJ2-1, with TRBD1 identical over 10 bases. The CDR3 spans 15 residues. Unmatched junction bases numbered 4, after V lost 5 bases and J lost 0 bases. Germline values: CDR1 SQVTM, CDR2 ANQGSEA. The CDR3 is CSVRTGGGSYNEQFF. The CDR3 DNA is TGCAGCGTTAGGACAGGGGGAGGCTCCTACAATGAGCAGTTCTTC.

The V gene is TRBV14, the J gene TRBJ2-1; TRBD1 might be the D (6 bases). Per germline, CDR1 SGHDN and CDR2 FVKESK. CDR3 length: 15 amino acids. V dropped 7 bases and J dropped 6 bases, with 19 bases sitting between them. CDR3: CASTVGPTGSNEQFF. The CDR3 bases are TGTGCCAGCACTGTGGGCCCCACAGGGTCCAATGAGCAGTTCTTC.

The chain has TRBV19 and TRBJ1-1, with a possible D match to TRBD1 (5 bases). The germline CDR1 and CDR2 sequences are LNHDA and SQIVND (reference sequence). This CDR3 is 11 amino acids long. Trimming removed 6 bases at V and 11 bases at J, with 13 bases between. This chain's CDR3 is CASRIDSDAFF. The CDR3 DNA is TGTGCCAGTAGGATCGACAGTGACGCTTTCTTT.

The J gene is TRBJ1-4, the V gene TRBV3-1; 8 nucleotides agree with TRBD1. The CDR3 sequence is 13 residues long. J gave up 11 bases and V 4 bases, and 6 bases lay outside the gene matches. Per the germline V gene, CDR1 is LGHDT and CDR2 is YNNKEL (reference sequence). The CDR3 loop reads CASSPRGLDKLFF. The CDR3 DNA reads as TGTGCCAGCAGCCCCAGGGGGCTGGATAAACTGTTTTTT.

This clonotype was seen only a few times. DNA for the CDR3: TGCAGCGTAGTATTAAGGGCAGGGGTAACTGAAGCTTTCTTT. It specifies CSVVLRAGVTEAFF. The V gene is TRBV29-1, the J gene TRBJ1-1; a weak D match, TRBD1 (6 bases). V was shortened by 6 bases and J by 5 bases, with 19 bases between the two germline ends. CDR1 is SQVTM, CDR2 ANQGSEA, per germline. The CDR3 is 14 amino acids.

This clonotype was observed a handful of times. The rearrangement uses TRBV7-9 and TRBJ1-2; D perhaps matches TRBD1 (6 bases). CDR3 length: 14 residues. Trimming removed 8 bases from V and 2 bases from J, with 15 bases in between. Germline CDR1 and CDR2: SEHNR and FQNEAQ (reference sequence). The CDR3 sequence: CASLGTGPNYGYTF. As DNA, the CDR3 is TGTGCCAGCCTCGGAACAGGGCCGAACTATGGCTACACCTTC.

This clonotype was counted between two and nine times. V gene TRBV21-1 combines with J gene TRBJ2-1; whether TRBD2, the table's D call, matches the DNA was not checked. TRBV21-1 has pseudogene status. The CDR3 extends over 20 amino acids. The chain's CDR3 is CASSKEASVRARPTYNEQFF. The CDR3 DNA reads as TGTGCCAGCAGCAAAGAGGCTAGCGTAAGAGCCCGGCCCACCTACAATGAGCAGTTCTTC.

This clonotype was seen a few times. This chain joins TRBV7-3 and TRBJ2-1, with D tentatively TRBD2 (6 bases). In germline, CDR1 is SGHTA, CDR2 FQGTGA. Trimming stripped 4 bases from V and 9 bases from J, with 13 bases between. The CDR3 has 13 amino acids. CDR3 sequence reads: CASSSTSSGEQFF. The DNA for the CDR3 is TGTGCCAGCAGCTCGACTAGTTCGGGTGAGCAGTTCTTC. The variable domain in full, with the rest retrieved from reference TRBV7-3 and TRBJ2-1, is GAGVSQTPSNKVTEKGKYVELRCDPISGHTALYWYRQSLGQGPEFLIYFQGTGAADDSGLPNDRFFAVRPEGSVSTLKIQRTERGDSAVYLCASSSTSSGEQFFGPGTRLTVL.

This clonotype showed up just a few times. The rearrangement links TRBV7-3 to TRBJ2-3, with D tentatively TRBD2 (6 bases). The V end was cut by 5 bases, the J end by 6 bases, with 15 bases between. Germline V lookup: CDR1 SGHTA, CDR2 FQGTGA. This CDR3 comprises 14 residues. In nucleotides, the CDR3 is TGTGCCAGCAGCCTCGGCGGGATGACCGATACGCAGTATTTT. Translating gives CASSLGGMTDTQYF.

J is TRBJ1-5 and V is TRBV2, with D possibly matching TRBD1 (5 bases). V lost 2 bases, J lost 2 bases, and 7 bases lay in between. Germline V gene sequence: CDR1 SNHLY, CDR2 FYNNEI. The CDR3 runs 14 residues. The chain's CDR3 is CASSEIRGNQPQHF. The CDR3 coding sequence is TGTGCCAGCAGTGAAATCAGGGGCAATCAGCCCCAGCATTTT.

This chain's CDR3 is CSGTGASYEQYF. CDR3 DNA: TGCAGCGGGACAGGGGCTTCCTACGAGCAGTACTTC. This sequence joins TRBV29-1 and TRBJ2-7; 9 nucleotides agree with TRBD1. V trimming: 7 bases; J trimming: 1 base; junction bases outside the gene matches: 2. This CDR3 has 12 amino acids. The germline V gene encodes CDR1 SQVTM and CDR2 ANQGSEA.

This clonotype has just a few counts. This chain uses TRBV11-2 with TRBJ2-7, with TRBD1 matching 7 bases. J gave up 5 bases and V 5 bases, and 15 bases lay outside the gene matches. This CDR3 is built from 16 residues. CDR1 is SGHAT and CDR2 is FQNNGV in the germline V gene. The CDR3 DNA reads as TGTGCCAGCAGCCCGGCGACAGGGAAAATTTCCCACGAGCAGTACTTC. Encoded protein: CASSPATGKISHEQYF.

Only a few counts were recorded for this clonotype. The V gene is TRBV28, the J gene TRBJ2-7; TRBD2 agrees at 7 bases. The V and J ends lost 7 bases and 3 bases, in that order; junction bases with no gene match: 6. Per germline, CDR1 MDHEN and CDR2 SYDVKM. CDR3 length: 13 amino acids. DNA for the CDR3: TGTGCCAGCACCCGATCGGGGGGCTACGAGCAGTACTTC. Its protein product is CASTRSGGYEQYF.

The V and J genes are TRBV15 and TRBJ2-7; 7 positions agree with TRBD2. The CDR3 extends over 16 amino acids. V shed 0 bases and J 3 bases; nucleotides not matched to a gene: 8. Germline CDR1 is LNHNV and CDR2 is YYDKDF (reference sequence). The CDR3 sequence: CATSRDVAGGGYEQYF. DNA of the CDR3: TGTGCCACCAGCAGAGATGTAGCGGGTGGCGGCTACGAGCAGTACTTC.

V and J are TRBV5-1 and TRBJ2-5; perhaps D is TRBD1 or TRBD2 (5 bases each). Trimming cost V 4 bases and J 4 bases, with 20 bases left between them. CDR3 length equals 16 residues. Germline V gene sequence: CDR1 SGHRS, CDR2 YFSETQ. Here the CDR3 reads CASSPSTGWGRETQYF. DNA of the CDR3: TGCGCCAGCAGCCCCAGCACGGGATGGGGCAGAGAGACCCAGTACTTC.

The CDR3 DNA sequence: TGTGCCAGCAGCCGCAGCGGAGGGTCTCAAGAGACCCAGTACTTC. Translation gives CASSRSGGSQETQYF. This rearrangement joins TRBV3-1 to TRBJ2-5, with D perhaps matching TRBD2 (6 bases). The CDR3 has 15 residues. The V and J ends lost 4 bases and 2 bases respectively, with 14 bases between them. CDR1 is LGHDT and CDR2 is YNNKEL in the germline V gene (reference sequence).

V usage is TRBV3-1 and J usage is TRBJ2-7; D remains ambiguous. The CDR3 is made up of 11 amino acids. CDR1 is LGHDT, CDR2 YNNKEL, per germline (reference sequence). Trimming stripped 2 bases from V and 5 bases from J, with 4 bases between. CDR3: CASSQYHEQYF. The CDR3 nucleotides read TGTGCCAGCAGCCAATACCACGAGCAGTACTTC.

A few counts support this clonotype. The chain is built from TRBV6-1 and TRBJ2-2; tentatively, D is TRBD2 (5 bases). With 7 bases removed from V and 5 bases from J, the gap between germline ends came to 17 bases. The germline V gene has CDR1 MNHNS and CDR2 SASEGT. This CDR3 has 15 residues. CDR3 region: CASTRLRELTGELFF. Written as DNA, the CDR3 is TGTGCCAGCACCCGATTGAGGGAGCTAACCGGGGAGCTGTTTTTT.

This clonotype was picked up a small number of times. The J gene is TRBJ1-1, the V gene TRBV29-1; no definite D call. V was cut by 4 bases and J by 7 bases, with 10 bases left in between. The V gene's germline CDR1 is SQVTM and CDR2 ANQGSEA. This CDR3 is 11 amino acids long. The CDR3 DNA reads TGCAGCGTTGCTGGACGGCTTGAAGCTTTCTTT. Protein sequence: CSVAGRLEAFF. Based on the CDR3 plus reference TRBV29-1 and TRBJ1-1, the full variable domain is SAVISQKPSRDICQRGTSLTIQCQVDSQVTMMFWYRQQPGQSLTLIATANQGSEATYESGFVIDKFPISRPNLTFSTLTVSNMSPEDSSIYLCSVAGRLEAFFGQGTRLTVV.

This clonotype was detected only a few times. The rearrangement uses TRBV9 and TRBJ2-2, with TRBD2 as a possible D gene (5 bases). V lost 0 bases to trimming and J lost 5 bases, with 14 bases between them. Germline values: CDR1 SGDLS, CDR2 YYNGEE. This CDR3 spans 16 amino acids. The CDR3 bases are TGTGCCAGCAGCGTAGGCCCCGCCGGCGGGACCGGGGAGCTGTTTTTT. Amino acids: CASSVGPAGGTGELFF.